The clone carrying this T cell receptor (beta chain) was detected only a few times. TCRdb re-called the 5' RACE reads with MiXCR, one entry per CDR3 protein. The table has 75,000 or so distinct CDR3 sequences, around 11% seen once; the top ten hold roughly 7%. The entry originates in a study of early T cells in non-severe SARS-CoV-2 infection. Trimming took 4 bases from V and 0 from J, leaving 11 bases between them. This CDR3 spans 14 amino acids. Germline CDR1 is SQVTM and CDR2 is ANQGSEA. The sample taken for sequencing was whole blood. The chain recombines TRBV29-1 with TRBJ2-3; no definite D call. This receptor was identified in an adult who was a healthcare worker with PCR-confirmed SARS-CoV-2 infection or an uninfected control (not recorded which). CDR3 amino acids: CSVVIPRSTDTQYF. The CDR3 region has the DNA TGCAGCGTTGTAATCCCCCGAAGCACAGATACGCAGTATTTT.